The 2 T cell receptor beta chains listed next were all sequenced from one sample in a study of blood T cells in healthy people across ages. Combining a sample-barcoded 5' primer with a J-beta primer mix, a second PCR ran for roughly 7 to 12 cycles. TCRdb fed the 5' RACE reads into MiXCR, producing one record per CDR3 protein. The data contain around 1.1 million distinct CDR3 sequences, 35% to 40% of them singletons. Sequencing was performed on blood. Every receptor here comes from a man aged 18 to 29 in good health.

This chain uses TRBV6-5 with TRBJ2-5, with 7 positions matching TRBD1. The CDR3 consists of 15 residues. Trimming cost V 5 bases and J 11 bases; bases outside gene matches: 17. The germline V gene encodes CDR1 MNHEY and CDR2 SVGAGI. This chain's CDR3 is CASSPPTGEVSGQYF. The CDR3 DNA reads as TGTGCCAGCAGTCCTCCAACAGGGGAAGTCTCCGGGCAGTACTTC.

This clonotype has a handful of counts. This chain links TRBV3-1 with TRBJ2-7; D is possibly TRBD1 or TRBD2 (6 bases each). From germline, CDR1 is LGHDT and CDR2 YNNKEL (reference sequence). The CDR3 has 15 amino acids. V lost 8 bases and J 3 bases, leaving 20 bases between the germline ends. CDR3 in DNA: TGTGCCAGCTCAAGGGGGAGGCAGGAGTTCTACGAGCAGTACTTC. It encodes CASSRGRQEFYEQYF.